The 32 T cell receptor beta chains listed next were all sequenced from one sample in a study of blood T cell repertoires in COVID-19. This table comes from immunoSEQ multiplex PCR, and its TCRdb copy is limited to in-frame clones, with some not included. The table shows around 320,000 clones, with nearly 90% occurring only once. Sample: peripheral blood. The receptors come from a woman aged 25 to 45 with COVID-19, enrolled during active disease.

The sample holds a few counts of this clone. The chain is built from TRBV2 and TRBJ1-5; D not certain. Germline CDR1 reads SNHLY; CDR2 reads FYNNEI. Between the trimmed V and J ends, which lost 5 bases and 10 bases, there was a span of 12 bases. The CDR3 is made up of 12 amino acids. The CDR3 protein is CASSFGEGPQHF. CDR3 sequence (DNA): TGTGCCAGCAGTTTCGGGGAGGGCCCCCAGCATTTT.

CDR3 amino acids: CASSHRGLGGYTF. CDR3 in DNA: TGTGCCAGCAGCCACAGGGGGCTAGGTGGCTACACCTTC. The rearrangement joins TRBV27 to TRBJ1-2; TRBD1 agrees at 9 bases. From germline, CDR1 is MNHEY and CDR2 SMNVEV (reference sequence). The V segment lost 6 bases and the J segment 7 bases; nucleotides outside the gene matches: 6. This CDR3 spans 13 amino acids.

The chain is built from TRBV5-1 and TRBJ2-1; 8 bases are a match to TRBD1. Germline V CDR1 and CDR2: SGHRS, YFSETQ. The ends lost 4 bases at V and 0 bases at J; junction bases unmatched: 3. The CDR3 covers 15 residues. The CDR3 sequence: CASSPGTGSYNEQFF. DNA of the CDR3: TGCGCCAGCAGCCCCGGGACAGGCTCCTACAATGAGCAGTTCTTC.

This chain links TRBV5-1 with TRBJ2-3; 8 bases agree with TRBD2. Germline V gene sequence: CDR1 SGHRS, CDR2 YFSETQ. This CDR3 region has 14 residues. The V segment lost 4 bases and the J segment 1 base; nucleotides outside the gene matches: 2. The CDR3: CASSQAGGTDTQYF. For the CDR3, the DNA is TGCGCCAGCAGCCAAGCGGGAGGCACAGATACGCAGTATTTT.

The V and J genes are TRBV6-5 and TRBJ2-7; D is possibly TRBD2 (7 bases). There are 15 residues in the CDR3. The germline V gene encodes CDR1 MNHEY and CDR2 SVGAGI. Trimming shortened V by 5 bases and J by 5 bases, and 19 bases separated the two germline ends. In nucleotides, the CDR3 is TGTGCCAGCAGTAAGCGGGACATGGGCGACCACGAGCAGTACTTC. Protein sequence: CASSKRDMGDHEQYF.

The chain carries TRBV10-3 and TRBJ1-6; TRBD1 aligns across 7 bases. Germline V lookup: CDR1 ENHRY, CDR2 SYGVKD. The CDR3 sequence is 15 residues long. The V segment lost 6 bases and the J segment 4 bases; nucleotides outside the gene matches: 6. The CDR3 nucleotides are TGTGCCATCAGCGGCTCGGGACAGTATAATTCACCCCTCCACTTT. Translating it yields CAISGSGQYNSPLHF.

The chain combines TRBV30 with TRBJ2-7; a possible D gene is TRBD2 (6 bases). The CDR3 has 15 amino acids. The V and J ends lost 0 bases and 7 bases respectively, with 19 bases between them. CDR1 is GTSNPN, CDR2 SVGIG, per germline (reference sequence). The CDR3 spells CAWSVGGAQEGEQYF. The CDR3 DNA reads as TGTGCCTGGAGTGTAGGAGGGGCCCAGGAAGGAGAGCAGTACTTC.

The CDR3 sequence: CASTQFVSGGRNTQYF. The CDR3 bases are TGTGCCAGCACCCAATTCGTGAGCGGGGGGAGAAATACGCAGTATTTT. The chain carries TRBV27 and TRBJ2-3; 9 bases are shared with TRBD2. This CDR3 region has 16 residues. Germline V lookup: CDR1 MNHEY, CDR2 SMNVEV (reference sequence). V shed 7 bases and J 7 bases; nucleotides not matched to a gene: 15.

This chain uses TRBV3-1 (or the pseudogene TRBV3-2) with TRBJ2-1; unclear D gene. Germline loops: CDR1 LGHDT, CDR2 YNNKEL (reference sequence). V was trimmed by 0 bases and J by 1 base, leaving 4 bases between them. The CDR3 length is 14 residues. This chain's CDR3 is CASSQDESYNEQFF. DNA for the CDR3: TGTGCCAGCAGCCAAGACGAGTCCTACAATGAGCAGTTCTTC.

V gene TRBV19 combines with J gene TRBJ1-1; D remains unclear. The V and J ends lost 9 bases and 0 bases respectively, with 17 bases between them. The CDR3 length is 15 residues. Germline values: CDR1 LNHDA, CDR2 SQIVND (reference sequence). CDR3 sequence: CASRSLGPLNTEAFF. The CDR3 nucleotides are TGTGCCAGCCGGTCGTTGGGCCCTTTGAACACTGAAGCTTTCTTT.

The chain uses TRBV19 and TRBJ1-3; no clear D gene. CDR1 is LNHDA and CDR2 is SQIVND in the germline V gene (reference sequence). The V end lost 6 bases, the J end lost 0 bases, and 9 bases lay between the germline ends. CDR3 length: 14 residues. The CDR3 coding sequence is TGTGCCAGTAGAAAACGGGACTCTGGAAACACCATATATTTT. Amino acid sequence: CASRKRDSGNTIYF.

Many counts were recorded for this clone. The chain links TRBV19 to TRBJ2-2; TRBD2 is a possible D gene (5 bases). Trimming took 3 bases from V and 3 from J, leaving 14 bases between them. The germline V gene encodes CDR1 LNHDA and CDR2 SQIVND (reference sequence). The CDR3 extends over 16 amino acids. The CDR3 loop reads CASSIGLFPYTGELFF. In DNA form, the CDR3 reads TGTGCCAGTAGTATCGGACTTTTTCCTTACACCGGGGAGCTGTTTTTT. The entire variable domain, with the rest obtained from reference TRBV19 and TRBJ2-2, is as follows: DGGITQSPKYLFRKEGQNVTLSCEQNLNHDAMYWYRQDPGQGLRLIYYSQIVNDFQKGDIAEGYSVSREKKESFPLTVTSAQKNPTAFYLCASSIGLFPYTGELFFGEGSRLTVL.

This clone has more than one count but fewer than ten. The sample carries other DNA sequences with the same CDR3. The chain couples TRBV4-1 to TRBJ2-7; 13 bases match TRBD2. This CDR3 has 15 amino acids. V lost 2 bases and J lost 7; bases outside the gene matches: 5. Germline V CDR1 and CDR2: MGHRA, YSYEKL. The CDR3 nucleotides are TGCGCCAGCAGCCAAACTAGCGGGGGGGCATTAGAGCAGTACTTC. This codes for CASSQTSGGALEQYF.

The V gene is TRBV5-1, the J gene TRBJ2-1; TRBD2 aligns across 11 bases. The V segment lost 3 bases and the J segment 7 bases; nucleotides outside the gene matches: 9. Per germline, CDR1 SGHRS and CDR2 YFSETQ. This CDR3 spans 16 amino acids. The CDR3 sequence is CASSWIPSGGYNEQFF. CDR3 DNA: TGCGCCAGCAGCTGGATCCCTAGCGGGGGGTATAATGAGCAGTTCTTC.

This clone was seen only once. This sequence joins TRBV19 and TRBJ2-2; tentatively, D is TRBD2 (6 bases). Per the germline V gene, CDR1 is LNHDA and CDR2 is SQIVND (reference sequence). The CDR3 covers 14 residues. V was pared by 6 bases and J by 5 bases, with 13 bases between. The CDR3 sequence is CASSHGGVTGELFF. In nucleotides, the CDR3 is TGTGCCAGTAGCCACGGAGGGGTTACCGGGGAGCTGTTTTTT. Looking up the rest from reference TRBV19 and TRBJ2-2 gives the full variable domain: DGGITQSPKYLFRKEGQNVTLSCEQNLNHDAMYWYRQDPGQGLRLIYYSQIVNDFQKGDIAEGYSVSREKKESFPLTVTSAQKNPTAFYLCASSHGGVTGELFFGEGSRLTVL.

The chain combines TRBV6-6 with TRBJ1-5, with D possibly matching TRBD1 (6 bases). The germline V and J ends were trimmed by 0 bases and 1 base, with 10 bases remaining between them. CDR3 length: 16 amino acids. Germline CDR1 and CDR2: MNHNY and SVGAGI (reference sequence). The CDR3 bases are TGTGCCAGCAGTTACTCCGACAGGACGAGCAATCAGCCCCAGCATTTT. As protein: CASSYSDRTSNQPQHF.

A remark on this clone: This specimen includes other DNA sequences encoding the same CDR3. The chain links TRBV7-2 to TRBJ1-6; no reliable D call. The CDR3 loop spans 15 amino acids. Trimming took 1 base from V and 7 from J, leaving 11 bases between them. Per germline, CDR1 SGHTA and CDR2 FQGNSA. CDR3 sequence: CASSLGALPNSPLHF. CDR3 nucleotide sequence: TGTGCCAGCAGCTTAGGCGCACTTCCCAATTCACCCCTCCACTTT.

This clone was seen a single time. V is TRBV6-5 and J is TRBJ1-2; unclear D gene. The germline V gene encodes CDR1 MNHEY and CDR2 SVGAGI. This CDR3 contains 11 residues. V was cut by 0 bases and J by 12 bases, with 8 bases left in between. The CDR3 region is CASSYSGRDTF. The CDR3 DNA reads TGTGCCAGCAGTTACTCAGGGAGGGACACCTTC.

The chain is built from TRBV27 and TRBJ1-5, with a tentative D call TRBD1 (5 bases). V lost 3 bases to trimming and J lost 2 bases, with 8 bases between them. The CDR3 covers 14 residues. CDR1 and CDR2 from the germline V gene are MNHEY and SMNVEV (reference sequence). This CDR3 is CASSFLGGNQPQHF. For the CDR3, the DNA is TGTGCCAGCAGTTTCCTAGGGGGCAATCAGCCCCAGCATTTT.

This clone was observed a few times. CDR3 loop: CASSLEPSSYEQYF. The DNA of the CDR3 is TGTGCCAGCAGCTTAGAGCCGAGCTCCTACGAGCAGTACTTC. The rearrangement uses TRBV11-2 and TRBJ2-7; D is unclear. The germline V gene encodes CDR1 SGHAT and CDR2 FQNNGV. V was cut by 0 bases and J by 0 bases, with 6 bases left in between. The CDR3 sequence is 14 residues long.

V is TRBV20-1 and J is TRBJ2-5; 10 bases match TRBD2. The J segment lost 4 bases and the V segment lost 3 bases, leaving 17 bases of the junction unmatched. Germline V gene sequence: CDR1 DFQATT, CDR2 SNEGSKA (reference sequence). The CDR3 extends over 18 amino acids. CDR3 protein: CSASLSSGGHSQRETQYF. CDR3 nucleotide sequence: TGCAGTGCTAGTTTGTCTAGCGGGGGTCACTCCCAGCGAGAGACCCAGTACTTC.

V gene TRBV19 combines with J gene TRBJ2-7, with D maybe TRBD1 (6 bases). This CDR3 is 14 amino acids long. Trimming took off 2 bases at V and 6 bases at J, with 14 bases between the two ends. Germline V gene lookup returns CDR1 LNHDA and CDR2 SQIVND (reference sequence). DNA of the CDR3: TGTGCCAGTAGTATACCTTGGACAGACGGCGAGCAGTACTTC. This sequence encodes CASSIPWTDGEQYF.

This rearrangement joins TRBV6-4 to TRBJ2-3, with 8 bases fitting TRBD2. CDR1 is MRHNA, CDR2 SNTAGT, per germline. The CDR3 runs to 14 residues. J was trimmed by 1 base and V by 5 bases; bases with no gene match: 2. The CDR3 protein is CASSLSGGTDTQYF. The CDR3 region has the DNA TGTGCCAGCAGTCTTAGCGGGGGCACAGATACGCAGTATTTT.

This clone is a singleton in its sample. V and J are TRBV6-5 and TRBJ2-7; D may be TRBD1 (6 bases). In germline, CDR1 is MNHEY, CDR2 SVGAGI. The CDR3 covers 14 residues. V was clipped by 6 bases and J by 6 bases, with 18 bases between them. CDR3 sequence: CASRTITGRVEQYF. Here the CDR3 DNA reads TGTGCCAGCAGAACCATAACAGGGAGAGTCGAGCAGTACTTC.

In regard to this clone: One end of the junction does not line up with germline, which may come from a read error. The chain links TRBV2 to TRBJ2-5; D is ambiguous. Germline CDR1 and CDR2: SNHLY and FYNNEI. The CDR3 is 14 amino acids. CDR3 residues: CASSEPYSQQTQYF. CDR3 in DNA: TGTGCCAGCAGTGAACCCTACTCCCAACAGACCCAGTACTTC.

Only one count was recorded for this clone. This chain uses TRBV9 with TRBJ2-2; 9 bases align to TRBD1. The length of the CDR3 is 17 residues. Trimming took 3 bases from V and 4 from J; bases not matched to a gene: 10. CDR1 and CDR2 from the germline V gene are SGDLS and YYNGEE. CDR3 DNA sequence: TGTGCCAGCAGCGCCCCCGGGACAGGGTCGATCACCGGGGAGCTGTTTTTT. Translated: CASSAPGTGSITGELFF.

This chain joins TRBV19 and TRBJ1-2; D uncertain. With 5 bases removed from V and 6 bases from J, the gap between germline ends came to 19 bases. In germline, CDR1 is LNHDA, CDR2 SQIVND (reference sequence). This CDR3 has 15 residues. CDR3 nucleotides: TGTGCCAGTAGTCCCGTGGTCGGACTGCTGAATGGCTACACCTTC. It is translated as CASSPVVGLLNGYTF.

The rearrangement uses TRBV16 and TRBJ2-5; D is possibly TRBD2 (7 bases). In germline, CDR1 is KGHSY, CDR2 FQNENV. Between the trimmed V and J ends, which lost 1 base and 5 bases, there was a span of 17 bases. CDR3 length: 16 residues. The CDR3 bases are TGTGCCAGCAGCCAATGGAAGGGGGGGACATTGGAGACCCAGTACTTC. Residues: CASSQWKGGTLETQYF.

V and J are TRBV9 and TRBJ2-5, with TRBD1 matching over 9 bases. The ends lost 4 bases at V and 7 bases at J; junction bases unmatched: 8. This CDR3 is 14 amino acids long. Germline loops: CDR1 SGDLS, CDR2 YYNGEE. CDR3 protein: CASSFGDRALTQYF. The CDR3 coding sequence is TGTGCCAGCAGCTTTGGGGACAGGGCCCTGACCCAGTACTTC.

The chain combines TRBV7-6 with TRBJ1-2; 9 bases fit TRBD1. Germline trimming cut 3 bases from V and 3 bases from J; bases unmatched to any gene: 5. The CDR3 is made up of 15 amino acids. Germline loops: CDR1 SGHVS, CDR2 FNYEAQ. CDR3 DNA sequence: TGTGCCAGCAGCTTGGACAGGGGACGGGACTATGGCTACACCTTC. It yields the protein CASSLDRGRDYGYTF.

V is TRBV11-2 and J is TRBJ2-4, with D possibly TRBD1 on 5 matching bases. The CDR3 runs to 15 residues. Trimming removed 2 bases at V and 8 bases at J, with 16 bases between. Germline V lookup: CDR1 SGHAT, CDR2 FQNNGV. This CDR3 reads CASSLSPLGADIQYF. CDR3 in DNA: TGTGCCAGCAGCTTAAGCCCCCTAGGGGCGGACATTCAGTACTTC.

The chain couples TRBV12-3 or TRBV12-4 to TRBJ1-1; D might be TRBD1 (6 bases). CDR3 size: 12 residues. V lost 6 bases and J lost 7, with 12 bases in between. The CDR3 is CASRNGQFEAFF. CDR3 in DNA: TGTGCCAGCAGAAACGGACAGTTTGAAGCTTTCTTT.